The source of this T cell receptor (beta chain) is a study of CXCR3-negative and CXCR3-positive naive CD8 T cells. Study-level points and caveats: For memory CD8+ cells diversity was much lower, but both naive subsets had comparably high diversity. Within a donor, both naive subsets shared TRBV-TRBJ usage, unlike memory cells.

Germline V gene lookup returns CDR1 MNHEY and CDR2 SMNVEV (reference sequence). The CDR3 has 13 amino acids. The sorting of each CD8+ T cell subset was done in triplicate, at some 300,000 cells each. In the case of this clonotype: The antigen remains undetermined.

5' RACE that incorporated UMI labels was used to prepare the TRB cDNA libraries. Reprocessing the 5' RACE reads, TCRdb reports a single entry for every CDR3 protein and omits DNA. With around 50,000 distinct CDR3 sequences in the sample, the ten largest clones hold 2% to 2.5%. This sequence joins TRBV27 and TRBJ1-1; TCRdb names TRBD1, which stays unverified in the absence of DNA. The receptor was isolated from a human donor in good health. Some clones in this sample may be carry-over from other donors' samples. The sequencing input was naive CXCR3- CD8+ T cells from blood. Subset defined: CD45RO-CCR7+CD27+CD95- naive CD8+ T cells lacking CXCR3 (TNR3-). The CDR3 loop reads CASSFTGNTEAFF.